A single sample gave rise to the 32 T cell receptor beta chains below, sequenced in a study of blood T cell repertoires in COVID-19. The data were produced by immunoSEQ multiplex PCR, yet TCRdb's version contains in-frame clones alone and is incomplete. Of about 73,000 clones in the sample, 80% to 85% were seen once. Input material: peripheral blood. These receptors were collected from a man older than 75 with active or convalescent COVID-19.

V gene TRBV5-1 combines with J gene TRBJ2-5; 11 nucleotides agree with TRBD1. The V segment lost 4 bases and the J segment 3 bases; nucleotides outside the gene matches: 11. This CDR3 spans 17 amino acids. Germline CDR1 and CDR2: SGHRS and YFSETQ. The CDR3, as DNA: TGCGCCAGCAGCCCCATTATTAGGACAGGGGGCAAAGAGACCCAGTACTTC. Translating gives CASSPIIRTGGKETQYF. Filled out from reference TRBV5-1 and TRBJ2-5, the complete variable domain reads KAGVTQTPRYLIKTRGQQVTLSCSPISGHRSVSWYQQTPGQGLQFLFEYFSETQRNKGNFPGRFSGRQFSNSRSEMNVSTLELGDSALYLCASSPIIRTGGKETQYFGPGTRLLVL.

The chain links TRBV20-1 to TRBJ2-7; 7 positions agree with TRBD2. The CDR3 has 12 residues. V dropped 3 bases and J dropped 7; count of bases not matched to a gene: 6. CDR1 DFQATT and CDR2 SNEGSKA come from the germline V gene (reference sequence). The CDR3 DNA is TGCAGTGCTAGTGGGGGGGGAGAAGAGCAGTACTTC. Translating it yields CSASGGGEEQYF.

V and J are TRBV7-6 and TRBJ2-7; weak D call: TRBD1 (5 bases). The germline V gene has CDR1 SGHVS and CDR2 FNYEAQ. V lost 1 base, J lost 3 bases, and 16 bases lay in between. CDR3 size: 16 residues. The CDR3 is CASSLEAGLSDYEQYF. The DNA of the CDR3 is TGTGCCAGCAGCTTAGAGGCAGGGCTGTCCGACTACGAGCAGTACTTC.

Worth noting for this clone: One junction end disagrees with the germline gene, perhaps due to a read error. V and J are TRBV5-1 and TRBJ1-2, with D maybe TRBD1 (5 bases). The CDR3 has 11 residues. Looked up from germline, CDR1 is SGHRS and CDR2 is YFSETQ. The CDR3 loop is CASSSDGGMSF. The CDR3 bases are TGCGCCAGCAGCTCGGACGGGGGGATGTCCTTC. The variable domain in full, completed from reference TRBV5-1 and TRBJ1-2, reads KAGVTQTPRYLIKTRGQQVTLSCSPISGHRSVSWYQQTPGQGLQFLFEYFSETQRNKGNFPGRFSGRQFSNSRSEMNVSTLELGDSALYLCASSSDGGMSFGSGTRLTVV.

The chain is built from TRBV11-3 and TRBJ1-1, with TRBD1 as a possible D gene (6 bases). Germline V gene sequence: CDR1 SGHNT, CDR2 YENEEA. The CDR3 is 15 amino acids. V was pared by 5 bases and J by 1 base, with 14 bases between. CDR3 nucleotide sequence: TGTGCCAGCAGCACCGGGACACCGAAGAACACTGAAGCTTTCTTT. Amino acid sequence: CASSTGTPKNTEAFF.

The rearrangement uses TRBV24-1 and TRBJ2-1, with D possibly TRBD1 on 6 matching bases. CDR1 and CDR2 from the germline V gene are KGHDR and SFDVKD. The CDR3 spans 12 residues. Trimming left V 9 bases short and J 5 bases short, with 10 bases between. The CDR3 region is CATRDTHNEQFF. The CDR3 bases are TGTGCCACCCGGGACACACACAATGAGCAGTTCTTC.

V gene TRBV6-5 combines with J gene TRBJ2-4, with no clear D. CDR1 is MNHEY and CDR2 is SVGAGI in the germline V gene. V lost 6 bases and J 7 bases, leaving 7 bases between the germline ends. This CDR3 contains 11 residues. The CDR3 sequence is CASSSRNIQYF. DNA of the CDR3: TGTGCCAGCAGCTCACGGAACATTCAGTACTTC.

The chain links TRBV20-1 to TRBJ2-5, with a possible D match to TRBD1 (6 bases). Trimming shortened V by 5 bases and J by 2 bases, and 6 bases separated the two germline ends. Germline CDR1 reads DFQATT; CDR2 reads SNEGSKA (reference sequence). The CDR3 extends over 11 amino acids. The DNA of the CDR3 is TGCAGTGCTGGACAGCAAGAGACCCAGTACTTC. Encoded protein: CSAGQQETQYF.

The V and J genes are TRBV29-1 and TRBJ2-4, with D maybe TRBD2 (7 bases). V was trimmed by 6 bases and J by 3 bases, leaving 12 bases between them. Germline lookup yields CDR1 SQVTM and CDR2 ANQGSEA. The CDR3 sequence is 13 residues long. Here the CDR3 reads CSVREGDKNIQYF. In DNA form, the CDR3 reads TGCAGCGTGAGGGAGGGGGACAAAAACATTCAGTACTTC.

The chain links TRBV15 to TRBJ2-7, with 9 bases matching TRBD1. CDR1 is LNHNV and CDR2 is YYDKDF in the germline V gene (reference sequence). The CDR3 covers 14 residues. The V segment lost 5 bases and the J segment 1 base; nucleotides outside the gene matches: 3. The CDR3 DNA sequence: TGTGCCACCAGCCGGGACAGGGCTTCCTACGAGCAGTACTTC. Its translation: CATSRDRASYEQYF.

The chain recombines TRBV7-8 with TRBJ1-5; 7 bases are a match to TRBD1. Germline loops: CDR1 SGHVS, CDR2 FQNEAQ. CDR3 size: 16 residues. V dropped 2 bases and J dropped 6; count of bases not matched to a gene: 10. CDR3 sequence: CASSLSRGTGTQPQHF. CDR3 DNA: TGTGCCAGCAGCTTATCCAGGGGGACGGGCACTCAGCCCCAGCATTTT.

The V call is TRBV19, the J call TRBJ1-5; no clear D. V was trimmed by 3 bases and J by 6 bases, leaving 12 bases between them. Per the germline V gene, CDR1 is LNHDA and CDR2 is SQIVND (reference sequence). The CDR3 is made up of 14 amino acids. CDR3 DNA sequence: TGTGCCAGTAGTATCGGGAAGGGCCGTCAGCCCCAGCATTTT. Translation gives CASSIGKGRQPQHF.

The CDR3 spells CASSQVGTRSYNEQFF. DNA of the CDR3: TGCGCCAGCAGCCAAGTCGGGACTAGATCCTACAATGAGCAGTTCTTC. This rearrangement joins TRBV4-1 to TRBJ2-1; 8 bases fit TRBD2. The trim removed 1 base at V and 1 base at J, leaving 3 bases unmatched. Germline V CDR1 and CDR2: MGHRA, YSYEKL. The CDR3 contains 16 residues.

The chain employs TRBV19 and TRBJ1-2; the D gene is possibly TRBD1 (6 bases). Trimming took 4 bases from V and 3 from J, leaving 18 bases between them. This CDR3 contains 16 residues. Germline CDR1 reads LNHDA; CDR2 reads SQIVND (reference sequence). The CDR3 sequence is CASSTLYGTWDYGYTF. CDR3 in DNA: TGTGCCAGTAGTACCCTGTACGGGACATGGGACTATGGCTACACCTTC. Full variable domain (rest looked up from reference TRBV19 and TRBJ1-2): DGGITQSPKYLFRKEGQNVTLSCEQNLNHDAMYWYRQDPGQGLRLIYYSQIVNDFQKGDIAEGYSVSREKKESFPLTVTSAQKNPTAFYLCASSTLYGTWDYGYTFGSGTRLTVV.

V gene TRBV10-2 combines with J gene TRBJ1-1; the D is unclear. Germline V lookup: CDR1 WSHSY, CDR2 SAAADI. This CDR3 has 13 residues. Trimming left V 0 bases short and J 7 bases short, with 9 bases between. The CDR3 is CASSESRVNEAFF. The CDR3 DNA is TGCGCCAGCAGTGAGTCGAGGGTGAATGAAGCTTTCTTT.

This CDR3 is CASSYRSSDLYF. CDR3 nucleotides: TGTGCCAGCAGTTACAGGTCTAGCGACCTGTACTTC. The chain links TRBV6-5 to TRBJ2-7, with a weak D call TRBD2 (6 bases). The CDR3 covers 12 residues. V lost 2 bases and J lost 12, with 14 bases in between. Germline CDR1 MNHEY, CDR2 SVGAGI.

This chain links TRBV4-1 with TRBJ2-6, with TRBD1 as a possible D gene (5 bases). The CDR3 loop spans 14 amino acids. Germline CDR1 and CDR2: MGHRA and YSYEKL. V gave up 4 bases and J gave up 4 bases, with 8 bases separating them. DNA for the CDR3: TGCGCCAGCAGCCGGGGCCCCGGGGCCAACGTCCTGACTTTC. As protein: CASSRGPGANVLTF.

In DNA form, the CDR3 reads TGTGCCAGCTCACCATTGGGGGCACCTAATGAAAAACTGTTTTTT. This sequence encodes CASSPLGAPNEKLFF. This rearrangement joins TRBV18 to TRBJ1-4; TRBD1 might be the D (6 bases). V shed 2 bases and J shed 3 bases, with 10 bases lying between them. The germline V gene encodes CDR1 KGHSH and CDR2 LQKENI. The CDR3 length is 15 residues.

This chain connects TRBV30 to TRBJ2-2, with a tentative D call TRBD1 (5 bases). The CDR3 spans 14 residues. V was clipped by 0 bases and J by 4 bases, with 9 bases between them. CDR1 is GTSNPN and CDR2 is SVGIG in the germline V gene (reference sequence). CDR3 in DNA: TGTGCCTGGAGTGTTAAGGGGATCACCGGGGAGCTGTTTTTT. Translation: CAWSVKGITGELFF.

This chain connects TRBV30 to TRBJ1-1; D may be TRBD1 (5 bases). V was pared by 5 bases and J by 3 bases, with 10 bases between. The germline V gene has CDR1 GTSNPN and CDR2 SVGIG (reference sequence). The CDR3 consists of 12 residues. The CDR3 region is CAWARGDTEAFF. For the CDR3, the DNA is TGTGCCTGGGCACGGGGGGACACTGAAGCTTTCTTT. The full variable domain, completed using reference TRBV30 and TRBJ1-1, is SQTIHQWPATLVQPVGSPLSLECTVEGTSNPNLYWYRQAAGRGLQLLFYSVGIGQISSEVPQNLSASRPQDRQFILSSKKLLLSDSGFYLCAWARGDTEAFFGQGTRLTVV.

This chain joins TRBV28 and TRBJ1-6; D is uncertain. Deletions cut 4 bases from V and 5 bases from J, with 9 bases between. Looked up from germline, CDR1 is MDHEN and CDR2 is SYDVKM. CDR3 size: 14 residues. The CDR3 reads CASSSGNNNSPLHF. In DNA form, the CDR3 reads TGTGCCAGCAGTTCCGGGAATAATAATTCACCCCTCCACTTT.

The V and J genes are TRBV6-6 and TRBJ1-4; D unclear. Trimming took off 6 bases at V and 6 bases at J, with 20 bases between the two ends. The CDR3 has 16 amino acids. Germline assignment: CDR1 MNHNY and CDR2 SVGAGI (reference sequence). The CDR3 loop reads CASRPGVIELHEKLFF. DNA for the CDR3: TGTGCCAGCAGACCCGGAGTGATAGAACTCCATGAAAAACTGTTTTTT.

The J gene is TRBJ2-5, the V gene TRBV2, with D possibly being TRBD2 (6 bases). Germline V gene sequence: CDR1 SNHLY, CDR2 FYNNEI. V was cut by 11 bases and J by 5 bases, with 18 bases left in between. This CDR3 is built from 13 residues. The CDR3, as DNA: TGTGCCGGGACCCCGGGACTGTGGGAGACCCAGTACTTC. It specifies CAGTPGLWETQYF.

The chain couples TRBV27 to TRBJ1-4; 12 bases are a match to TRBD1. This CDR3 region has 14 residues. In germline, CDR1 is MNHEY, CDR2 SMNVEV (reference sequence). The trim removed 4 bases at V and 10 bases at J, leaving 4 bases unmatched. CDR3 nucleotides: TGTGCCAGCAGTTGGGACAGGGGGCGCGGAAAACTGTTTTTT. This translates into CASSWDRGRGKLFF.

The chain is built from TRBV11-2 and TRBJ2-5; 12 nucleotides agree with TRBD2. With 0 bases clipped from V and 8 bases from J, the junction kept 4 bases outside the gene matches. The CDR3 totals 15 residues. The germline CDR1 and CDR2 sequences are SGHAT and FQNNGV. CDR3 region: CASSLDSSGGGTQYF. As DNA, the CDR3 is TGTGCCAGCAGCTTAGATTCTAGCGGGGGGGGCACCCAGTACTTC.

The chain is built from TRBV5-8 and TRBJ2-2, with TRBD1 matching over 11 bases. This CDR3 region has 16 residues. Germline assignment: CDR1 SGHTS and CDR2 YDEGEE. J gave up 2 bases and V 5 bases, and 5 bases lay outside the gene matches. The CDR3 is CASRRGQGANTGELFF. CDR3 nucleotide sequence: TGTGCCAGCAGGCGAGGACAGGGGGCCAACACCGGGGAGCTGTTTTTT.

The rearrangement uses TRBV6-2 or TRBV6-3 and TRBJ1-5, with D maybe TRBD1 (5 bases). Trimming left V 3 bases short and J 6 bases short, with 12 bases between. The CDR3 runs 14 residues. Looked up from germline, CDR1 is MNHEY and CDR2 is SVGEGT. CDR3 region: CASSYRGGGQPQHF. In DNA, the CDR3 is TGTGCCAGCAGTTATAGGGGCGGCGGTCAGCCCCAGCATTTT.

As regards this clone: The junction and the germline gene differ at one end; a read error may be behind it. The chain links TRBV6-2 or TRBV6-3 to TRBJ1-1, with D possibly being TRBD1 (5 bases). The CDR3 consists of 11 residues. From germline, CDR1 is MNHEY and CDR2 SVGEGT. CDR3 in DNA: TGTGCCAGCAGCCTGGGGGGGTACCTCCTCTTT. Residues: CASSLGGYLLF.

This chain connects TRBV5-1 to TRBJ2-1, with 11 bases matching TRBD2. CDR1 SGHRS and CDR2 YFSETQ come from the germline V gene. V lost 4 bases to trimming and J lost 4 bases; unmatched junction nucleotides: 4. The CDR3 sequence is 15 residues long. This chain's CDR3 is CASSVTSGSYNEQFF. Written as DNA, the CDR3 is TGCGCCAGCAGCGTTACTAGCGGGAGTTACAATGAGCAGTTCTTC.

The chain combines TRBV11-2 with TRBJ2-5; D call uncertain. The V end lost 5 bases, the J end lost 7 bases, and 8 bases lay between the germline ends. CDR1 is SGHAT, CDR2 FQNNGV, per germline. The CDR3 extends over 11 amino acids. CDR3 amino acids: CASSALGTQYF. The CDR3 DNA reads TGTGCCAGCAGCGCACTTGGGACCCAGTACTTC.

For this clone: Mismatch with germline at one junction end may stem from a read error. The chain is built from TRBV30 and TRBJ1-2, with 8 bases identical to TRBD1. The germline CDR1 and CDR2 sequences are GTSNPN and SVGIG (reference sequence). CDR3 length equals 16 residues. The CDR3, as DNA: TGTGCCTGGAGTGTCCAGGGGGCAACTCCAATCTATGGCTACATCTTC. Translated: CAWSVQGATPIYGYIF.

The CDR3 loop reads CASSQEGRRTEAFF. The CDR3 DNA is TGTGCCAGCAGCCAAGAGGGGAGGAGGACTGAAGCTTTCTTT. The chain combines TRBV3-1 (or the pseudogene TRBV3-2) with TRBJ1-1; D unclear. CDR1 and CDR2 from the germline V gene are LGHDT and YNNKEL (reference sequence). This CDR3 is built from 14 residues. V was cut by 0 bases and J by 5 bases, with 10 bases left in between.